The 26 T cell receptor beta chains below all came from one sample that was sequenced in a study of Ad26.COV2.S vaccination and SARS-CoV-2 variants. Generated by immunoSEQ multiplex PCR, the TCRdb table keeps only in-frame clones and is missing some. The sample consists of fewer than 400,000 clones, approximately 86% of them appearing once. Treatment in this sample: around 19 received Ad26.COV2.S at low or high dose, single or two shots; about five received placebo; per-sample allocation not given. Sample collection was performed on day 63 after the first vaccine or placebo injection. The sample here was peripheral blood, taken in a trial of Ad26.COV2.S vaccine versus placebo. All receptors derive from a person between 18 and 59 years old who received the Ad26.COV2.S COVID-19 vaccine or a placebo.

CDR3 nucleotides: TGTGCCAGCAGCTTAAGTGTTGCCCACACAGATACGCAGTATTTT. Translated: CASSLSVAHTDTQYF. The rearrangement joins TRBV7-3 to TRBJ2-3; D is uncertain. Germline CDR1 is SGHTA and CDR2 is FQGTGA. Trimming took 1 base from V and 2 from J, leaving 10 bases between them. The CDR3 spans 15 residues.

V is TRBV5-4 and J is TRBJ2-7; 9 positions agree with TRBD1. After removal of 0 bases from V and 3 bases from J, the junction contained 4 bases not matched to a gene. CDR3 size: 15 residues. Germline assignment: CDR1 SGHNT and CDR2 YYREEE (reference sequence). The CDR3 nucleotides are TGTGCCAGCAGCTTGGGGGGACAGGGCTTCTACGAGCAGTACTTC. Its translation: CASSLGGQGFYEQYF.

The V and J genes are TRBV27 and TRBJ2-7; possible D gene TRBD1, 5 bases. The CDR3 loop spans 11 amino acids. The V gene's germline CDR1 is MNHEY and CDR2 SMNVEV (reference sequence). V lost 6 bases and J 7 bases, leaving 10 bases between the germline ends. Here the CDR3 reads CASRVGVEQYF. For the CDR3, the DNA is TGTGCCAGCAGGGTAGGGGTTGAGCAGTACTTC.

The V and J genes are TRBV11-3 and TRBJ2-7; D remains unclear. V lost 5 bases, J lost 3 bases, and 5 bases lay in between. CDR1 is SGHNT and CDR2 is YENEEA in the germline V gene. The CDR3 consists of 11 residues. The CDR3 sequence: CASSRNYEQYF. CDR3 DNA: TGTGCCAGCAGCCGAAACTACGAGCAGTACTTC.

The chain links TRBV4-1 to TRBJ1-4; D unclear. Germline-derived CDR1 and CDR2 are MGHRA and YSYEKL. The CDR3 contains 15 residues. Deletions cut 3 bases from V and 0 bases from J, with 8 bases between. The CDR3 bases are TGCGCCAGCAGCCACTCACACTCAACTAATGAAAAACTGTTTTTT. This gives the protein CASSHSHSTNEKLFF.

The V and J genes are TRBV5-5 and TRBJ2-7; a possible D gene is TRBD1 (5 bases). The CDR3 covers 14 residues. Trimming stripped 3 bases from V and 7 bases from J, with 17 bases between. Looked up from germline, CDR1 is SGHKS and CDR2 is YYEKEE (reference sequence). The DNA of the CDR3 is TGTGCCAGCAGCTCGCGGCAGGGCTTGAGGGAGCAGTACTTC. It codes for CASSSRQGLREQYF.

The chain recombines TRBV7-3 with TRBJ2-7; TRBD2 is a possible D gene (6 bases). Trimming left V 4 bases short and J 12 bases short, with 19 bases between. This CDR3 spans 13 amino acids. The germline V gene has CDR1 SGHTA and CDR2 FQGTGA. CDR3 protein: CASSSFHGEARYF. The CDR3 DNA reads TGTGCCAGCAGCTCGTTTCATGGGGAGGCGCGGTACTTC.

The V and J genes are TRBV11-3 and TRBJ2-7; maybe TRBD1 (6 bases). Per the germline V gene, CDR1 is SGHNT and CDR2 is YENEEA. Trimming took 3 bases from V and 0 from J, leaving 24 bases between them. The CDR3 consists of 19 residues. CDR3 nucleotide sequence: TGTGCCAGCAGCTTTCGTGGGACATTGAGCCCCGAGAACTCCTACGAGCAGTACTTC. Its translation: CASSFRGTLSPENSYEQYF.

This chain links TRBV11-3 with TRBJ2-1; perhaps TRBD1 as D (6 bases). Trimming removed 5 bases at V and 8 bases at J, with 22 bases between. Looked up from germline, CDR1 is SGHNT and CDR2 is YENEEA. The CDR3 sequence is 16 residues long. This CDR3 reads CASSPRGGSPGDEQFF. The CDR3 nucleotides read TGTGCCAGCAGCCCCAGGGGCGGGTCTCCAGGGGATGAGCAGTTCTTC. Based on the CDR3 plus reference TRBV11-3 and TRBJ2-1, the full variable domain is EAGVVQSPRYKIIEKKQPVAFWCNPISGHNTLYWYLQNLGQGPELLIRYENEEAVDDSQLPKDRFSAERLKGVDSTLKIQPAELGDSAVYLCASSPRGGSPGDEQFFGPGTRLTVL.

The gene calls are TRBV5-6 and TRBJ1-2; no firm D call. Per the germline V gene, CDR1 is SGHDT and CDR2 is YYEEEE. V was pared by 4 bases and J by 4 bases, with 8 bases between. The CDR3 is 12 residues long. The CDR3, as DNA: TGTGCCAGCAGCGCCGCAGGCTATGGCTACACCTTC. Translating gives CASSAAGYGYTF.

V gene TRBV5-1 combines with J gene TRBJ1-5; D uncertain. CDR3 length equals 13 residues. CDR1 and CDR2 from the germline V gene are SGHRS and YFSETQ. V lost 1 base and J lost 7, with 9 bases in between. The CDR3 DNA is TGCGCCAGCAGCTTGATGGGAGGGCAGCCCCAGCATTTT. Its translation is CASSLMGGQPQHF.

The rearrangement joins TRBV7-9 to TRBJ1-2; 7 nucleotides agree with TRBD1. Germline lookup yields CDR1 SEHNR and CDR2 FQNEAQ (reference sequence). This CDR3 is 12 amino acids long. Trimming took 5 bases from V and 8 from J; bases not matched to a gene: 5. The CDR3 nucleotides are TGTGCCAGCAGCCCCTGGGACAGCGGCTACACCTTC. Protein sequence: CASSPWDSGYTF.

The chain uses TRBV3-1 (or the pseudogene TRBV3-2) and TRBJ2-7; possible D gene TRBD1, 6 bases. This CDR3 has 17 residues. V was pared by 2 bases and J by 6 bases, with 23 bases between. From germline, CDR1 is LGHDT and CDR2 YNNKEL (reference sequence). The CDR3 loop reads CASSQLTGLLVEGEQYF. The CDR3 nucleotides are TGTGCCAGCAGCCAACTTACAGGGCTCCTGGTTGAGGGCGAGCAGTACTTC.

V usage is TRBV18 and J usage is TRBJ1-1; D remains ambiguous. The germline gives CDR1 KGHSH, CDR2 LQKENI. This CDR3 is built from 12 residues. The ends were cut back, 2 bases at V and 7 bases at J, with 8 bases in the middle. The CDR3 is CASSPFGLEAFF. Written as DNA, the CDR3 is TGTGCCAGCTCACCATTTGGACTTGAAGCTTTCTTT.

The CDR3 DNA reads TGTGCCAGCAGTTTCAGTGACGATACCTACGAGCAGTACTTC. The encoded protein is CASSFSDDTYEQYF. V gene TRBV28 combines with J gene TRBJ2-7, with D unresolved. The germline gives CDR1 MDHEN, CDR2 SYDVKM. This CDR3 contains 14 residues. Trimming removed 3 bases from V and 2 bases from J, with 11 bases in between.

The CDR3: CASSPGTAEGTEAFF. The CDR3 DNA reads TGTGCCAGCAGCCCGGGGACAGCTGAGGGCACTGAAGCTTTCTTT. The V and J genes are TRBV5-4 and TRBJ1-1, with 7 nucleotides matching TRBD1. The J segment lost 4 bases and the V segment lost 4 bases, leaving 10 bases of the junction unmatched. There are 15 residues in the CDR3. Germline CDR1 is SGHNT and CDR2 is YYREEE (reference sequence).

The CDR3 nucleotides are TGTGCCAGCAGCCAATATGCTAGGAGCGGGGTTAACAATGAGCAGTTCTTC. Amino acid sequence: CASSQYARSGVNNEQFF. The chain couples TRBV3-1 (or the pseudogene TRBV3-2) to TRBJ2-1, with 7 positions matching TRBD2. The V and J ends lost 2 bases and 5 bases, in that order; junction bases with no gene match: 12. The CDR3 has 17 amino acids. Germline lookup yields CDR1 LGHDT and CDR2 YNNKEL (reference sequence).

This clone was observed once. The chain combines TRBV11-2 with TRBJ2-3; 11 bases agree with TRBD1. The ends lost 7 bases at V and 4 bases at J; junction bases unmatched: 13. This CDR3 spans 17 amino acids. CDR1 is SGHAT, CDR2 FQNNGV, per germline. The CDR3 sequence is CASIILDGTGGSDTQYF. CDR3 coding DNA: TGTGCCAGCATCATCTTAGACGGGACAGGGGGATCAGATACGCAGTATTTT. The full variable domain, its missing parts supplied by reference TRBV11-2 and TRBJ2-3, is EAGVAQSPRYKIIEKRQSVAFWCNPISGHATLYWYQQILGQGPKLLIQFQNNGVVDDSQLPKDRFSAERLKGVDSTLKIQPAKLEDSAVYLCASIILDGTGGSDTQYFGPGTRLTVL.

The V call is TRBV28, the J call TRBJ2-3; D may be TRBD2 (6 bases). This CDR3 is 15 amino acids long. Between the trimmed V and J ends, which lost 4 bases and 3 bases, there was a span of 14 bases. Per the germline V gene, CDR1 is MDHEN and CDR2 is SYDVKM. The CDR3 is CASSSFGTATDTQYF. The CDR3 DNA reads as TGTGCCAGCAGTTCCTTCGGGACTGCTACAGATACGCAGTATTTT. The entire variable domain, with the rest obtained from reference TRBV28 and TRBJ2-3, is as follows: DVKVTQSSRYLVKRTGEKVFLECVQDMDHENMFWYRQDPGLGLRLIYFSYDVKMKEKGDIPEGYSVSREKKERFSLILESASTNQTSMYLCASSSFGTATDTQYFGPGTRLTVL.

V and J are TRBV19 and TRBJ1-2; a possible D gene is TRBD1 (5 bases). Per the germline V gene, CDR1 is LNHDA and CDR2 is SQIVND (reference sequence). The CDR3 sequence is 17 residues long. V was trimmed by 4 bases and J by 1 base, leaving 19 bases between them. The CDR3 region is CASSTPGTKANNYGYTF. CDR3 DNA sequence: TGTGCCAGTAGTACCCCCGGGACCAAGGCTAATAACTATGGCTACACCTTC.

The chain links TRBV5-1 to TRBJ2-2; D may be TRBD1 or TRBD2 (7 bases each). This CDR3 contains 15 residues. Trimming removed 3 bases at V and 6 bases at J, with 15 bases between. Germline V gene lookup returns CDR1 SGHRS and CDR2 YFSETQ. The DNA of the CDR3 is TGCGCCAGCAGCTCTCAGACAGGGAGGGCCGGGGAGCTGTTTTTT. As protein: CASSSQTGRAGELFF.

V gene TRBV7-2 combines with J gene TRBJ2-7; D not resolved. Germline CDR1 and CDR2: SGHTA and FQGNSA. The CDR3 sequence is 13 residues long. V lost 5 bases and J 4 bases, leaving 12 bases between the germline ends. The CDR3: CASSPRNGYEQYF. In DNA form, the CDR3 reads TGTGCCAGCAGCCCCCGGAATGGGTACGAGCAGTACTTC. The full variable domain, completed using reference TRBV7-2 and TRBJ2-7, is GAGVSQSPSNKVTEKGKDVELRCDPISGHTALYWYRQSLGQGLEFLIYFQGNSAPDKSGLPSDRFSAERTGGSVSTLTIQRTQQEDSAVYLCASSPRNGYEQYFGPGTRLTVT.

The genes are TRBV2 and TRBJ2-1; D remains unclear. Per germline, CDR1 SNHLY and CDR2 FYNNEI. V was pared by 4 bases and J by 7 bases, with 14 bases between. The CDR3 loop spans 14 amino acids. The DNA of the CDR3 is TGTGCCAGCAGTGCGGACGGACGGCTGAATGAGCAGTTCTTC. It translates to CASSADGRLNEQFF.

This clone was counted once. The chain has TRBV7-3 and TRBJ1-1; TRBD1 is a possible D gene (6 bases). The CDR3 extends over 15 amino acids. V lost 5 bases to trimming and J lost 0 bases, with 13 bases between them. Germline V gene sequence: CDR1 SGHTA, CDR2 FQGTGA. This chain's CDR3 is CASSPHGQLNTEAFF. Here the CDR3 DNA reads TGTGCCAGCAGCCCTCACGGACAGTTGAACACTGAAGCTTTCTTT. Combining the CDR3 with reference TRBV7-3 and TRBJ1-1 gives the whole variable domain GAGVSQTPSNKVTEKGKYVELRCDPISGHTALYWYRQSLGQGPEFLIYFQGTGAADDSGLPNDRFFAVRPEGSVSTLKIQRTERGDSAVYLCASSPHGQLNTEAFFGQGTRLTVV.

The DNA for the CDR3 is TGTGCCAGCAGTGATGTCGGGGGCGCGGACTATGGCTACACCTTC. This codes for CASSDVGGADYGYTF. The rearrangement uses TRBV6-1 and TRBJ1-2; perhaps TRBD1 as D (6 bases). Germline V gene lookup returns CDR1 MNHNS and CDR2 SASEGT. The CDR3 covers 15 residues. Trimming removed 3 bases from V and 3 bases from J, with 14 bases in between.

The J gene is TRBJ1-1, the V gene TRBV3-1 (or the pseudogene TRBV3-2); D perhaps matches TRBD1 (5 bases). V gave up 2 bases and J gave up 11 bases, with 18 bases separating them. This CDR3 is built from 14 residues. Looked up from germline, CDR1 is LGHDT and CDR2 is YNNKEL (reference sequence). The chain's CDR3 is CASSQLEWGTGAFF. CDR3 nucleotides: TGTGCCAGCAGCCAATTGGAATGGGGCACTGGGGCTTTCTTT.